This T cell receptor beta chain appears in the sequencing data of a study of T cells after yellow fever vaccination. On the study more broadly: Fractions containing few cells were prepared with SMART-Seq v4 Ultra Low Input.

The CDR3 is made up of 16 amino acids. V lost 6 bases and J 0 bases, leaving 15 bases between the germline ends. UMIs were added to TCR cDNA along with a universal primer site when it was made by 5'RACE template switching. TCRdb called the 5' RACE reads again in MiXCR, with one record for every CDR3 protein. The sample lists more than 300,000 distinct CDR3 sequences, around 6.8% seen once, with about a sixth in the top ten. The sequences come from PBMCs, collected more than 35 days after the first yellow fever vaccination. The clonotype comes from a man in his late teens or twenties who received the YFV17D yellow fever vaccine. This chain links TRBV12-3 or TRBV12-4 with TRBJ2-4; D possibly corresponds to TRBD1 (5 bases). CDR3 nucleotide sequence: TGTGCCAGCAGCCCTAACAGGAGACTAGCCAAAAACATTCAGTACTTC. It encodes CASSPNRRLAKNIQYF.